Included here is one T cell receptor (beta chain) sequence, with context. The method was immunoSEQ multiplex PCR; TCRdb's version includes in-frame clones alone and lacks a portion of them. The sample has roughly 120,000 clones; more than 80% are singletons. The data were obtained in a study of blood T cell repertoires in COVID-19. Study details: T cells, B-cell-depleted T cells, or PBMCs provided the cDNA or gDNA that served as material.

The CDR3 spans 13 residues. V was pared by 6 bases and J by 2 bases, with 11 bases between. Germline loops: CDR1 MNHEY, CDR2 SVGAGI. This receptor was identified in a woman of 80 years or more with COVID-19, enrolled during active disease. V gene TRBV6-5 combines with J gene TRBJ2-7; possibly TRBD1 for D (6 bases). The sample taken for sequencing was peripheral blood. The CDR3 loop reads CASRNRDTYEQYF. The CDR3 bases are TGTGCCAGCAGGAACAGGGACACCTACGAGCAGTACTTC.